The following is a TCR beta chain sequence with its context. This sample is drawn from a study of OX40 agonist ivuxolimab in advanced cancers. The CDR3 runs 17 residues. Germline CDR1 reads LGHNA; CDR2 reads YSLEER. Trimming took 0 bases from V and 10 from J, leaving 21 bases between them. Assay: immunoSEQ multiplex PCR; the TCRdb copy retains only in-frame clones and omits some. Of 55,000 to 80,000 clones listed, approximately 90% are singletons. This chain connects TRBV4-3 to TRBJ1-4; no reliable D call. The sequencing here drew on CD4+ or CD8+ T cells sorted from blood, taken in a trial of the OX40 agonist ivuxolimab. This receptor was obtained from an adult with an advanced solid tumor such as melanoma, head and neck, liver or kidney cancer. CDR3: CASSQDEGFLGFRKLFF. Written as DNA, the CDR3 is TGCGCCAGCAGCCAAGATGAAGGGTTTCTAGGTTTTCGAAAACTGTTTTTT.